Shown below are 31 T cell receptor beta chains from a single sample sequenced in a study of blood T cells in healthy people across ages. A J-beta primer mix and a sample-barcoded 5' primer were used in a second PCR of roughly 7 to 12 cycles. Via MiXCR, TCRdb re-called the 5' RACE reads, giving one row per CDR3 protein. The table records 800,000 to 900,000 distinct CDR3 sequences, less than 80% of them present only once. The sequenced sample was blood. These TCRs come from a man aged 25 to 40 in good health.

J is TRBJ2-4 and V is TRBV6-1; D unclear. Trimming removed 6 bases from V and 0 bases from J, with 18 bases in between. Germline CDR1 is MNHNS and CDR2 is SASEGT. This CDR3 is built from 17 residues. The DNA for the CDR3 is TGTGCCAGCAGCCCCGGAACGTCGGCGCTAGCCAAAAACATTCAGTACTTC. Translated: CASSPGTSALAKNIQYF.

The J gene is TRBJ2-3, the V gene TRBV6-2 or TRBV6-3; D not resolved. Germline CDR1 and CDR2: MNHEY and SVGEGT. The CDR3 runs to 12 residues. Trimming cost V 7 bases and J 4 bases, with 9 bases left between them. The CDR3, as DNA: TGTGCCAGCAAAACCTTAGCAGATACGCAGTATTTT. It specifies CASKTLADTQYF.

This chain connects TRBV12-3 or TRBV12-4 to TRBJ2-6, with D perhaps TRBD2 (5 bases). The CDR3 is 18 amino acids. Trimming pared 3 bases from V and 0 bases from J, leaving 15 bases between. CDR3 region: CASSFPSRGSSGANVLTF. CDR3 nucleotide sequence: TGTGCCAGCAGTTTCCCTAGCCGGGGAAGCTCTGGGGCCAACGTCCTGACTTTC.

Here the CDR3 DNA reads TGTGCCAGCTCACCACTGGGATCCCTCAATCAGCCCCAGCATTTT. Its translation is CASSPLGSLNQPQHF. The chain couples TRBV18 to TRBJ1-5; D is undetermined. The CDR3 loop spans 15 amino acids. CDR1 and CDR2 (germline): KGHSH, LQKENI. V lost 1 base, J lost 3 bases, and 10 bases lay in between.

V gene TRBV20-1 combines with J gene TRBJ2-7; D uncertain. The germline gives CDR1 DFQATT, CDR2 SNEGSKA (reference sequence). The V end lost 6 bases, the J end lost 2 bases, and 8 bases lay between the germline ends. This CDR3 has 11 amino acids. CDR3 sequence: CSATTTYEQYF. The CDR3, as DNA: TGCAGTGCCACAACTACCTACGAGCAGTACTTC.

For the CDR3, the DNA is TGTGCCAGCAGCCAAGGGGCCTGGGGGGACAGACCGATCTACGAGCAGTACTTC. Translation gives CASSQGAWGDRPIYEQYF. The chain is built from TRBV3-1 and TRBJ2-7, with D possibly TRBD1 on 7 matching bases. CDR1 LGHDT and CDR2 YNNKEL come from the germline V gene (reference sequence). This CDR3 has 18 residues. Deletions cut 1 base from V and 3 bases from J, with 22 bases between.

For the CDR3, the DNA is TGTGCCAGCAGCTTGGAACTAGCTTTTCAAGAGACCCAGTACTTC. Translating it yields CASSLELAFQETQYF. The rearrangement links TRBV5-5 to TRBJ2-5; a weak D match, TRBD2 (6 bases). Germline lookup yields CDR1 SGHKS and CDR2 YYEKEE (reference sequence). Trimming took 0 bases from V and 2 from J, leaving 11 bases between them. The CDR3 extends over 15 amino acids.

This chain connects TRBV2 to TRBJ2-1; D might be TRBD2 (6 bases). The CDR3 runs 16 residues. V lost 4 bases to trimming and J lost 3 bases, with 16 bases between them. Per germline, CDR1 SNHLY and CDR2 FYNNEI. CDR3 nucleotides: TGTGCCAGCAGTGCTTCGGGACTCCGGGTCTACAATGAGCAGTTCTTC. Amino acid sequence: CASSASGLRVYNEQFF.

This clonotype was observed a few times. The V call is TRBV12-3 or TRBV12-4, the J call TRBJ1-4; D perhaps matches TRBD1 (6 bases). CDR3 size: 15 residues. Trimming stripped 2 bases from V and 7 bases from J, with 14 bases between. CDR3 sequence: CASSLSPGGREKLFF. The CDR3 DNA reads TGTGCCAGCAGTTTAAGTCCTGGGGGCCGTGAAAAACTGTTTTTT.

This rearrangement joins TRBV10-3 to TRBJ1-6; TRBD1 matches at 8 bases. The CDR3 length is 17 residues. Germline V CDR1 and CDR2: ENHRY, SYGVKD. The V and J ends lost 3 bases and 4 bases, in that order; junction bases with no gene match: 8. CDR3: CAISEDRQGRYNSPLHF. DNA for the CDR3: TGTGCCATCAGTGAAGATAGACAGGGGAGATATAATTCACCCCTCCACTTT.

The V and J genes are TRBV6-2 or TRBV6-3 and TRBJ2-3; unclear D gene. This CDR3 spans 15 amino acids. Trimming took off 7 bases at V and 0 bases at J, with 14 bases between the two ends. Germline CDR1 is MNHEY and CDR2 is SVGEGT. The CDR3: CASTPGPSSTDTQYF. In nucleotides, the CDR3 is TGTGCCAGCACCCCCGGACCATCTAGCACAGATACGCAGTATTTT.

This clonotype was recorded once. The chain combines TRBV9 with TRBJ2-1; perhaps D is TRBD1 or TRBD2 (5 bases each). This CDR3 contains 16 residues. Germline V gene lookup returns CDR1 SGDLS and CDR2 YYNGEE. Trimming removed 3 bases at V and 7 bases at J, with 20 bases between. DNA for the CDR3: TGTGCCAGCAGCGAGGGGATACACGGGGCCGTGAATGAGCAGTTCTTC. Encoded protein: CASSEGIHGAVNEQFF.

The gene calls are TRBV10-3 and TRBJ1-1; D uncertain. The CDR3 contains 13 residues. Germline CDR1 is ENHRY and CDR2 is SYGVKD. V dropped 2 bases and J dropped 3 bases, with 7 bases sitting between them. CDR3 sequence reads: CAISEKWDTEAFF. The CDR3 bases are TGTGCCATCAGTGAGAAGTGGGACACTGAAGCTTTCTTT.

Regarding this clonotype: A single base separates this from a much larger clone, so it may be a read error. The gene calls are TRBV12-3 or TRBV12-4 and TRBJ1-1; the D is unclear. This CDR3 comprises 13 residues. The CDR3 DNA reads TGTGCCAGCAGTACTAATGCCAACACTGATGCTTTCTTT. This gives the protein CASSTNANTDAFF.

The CDR3 bases are TGCGCCAGCAGCTCCGGGACAGGGTGTTCGGCCTACGAGCAGTACTTC. It is translated as CASSSGTGCSAYEQYF. The chain recombines TRBV5-1 with TRBJ2-7, with 9 bases aligning to TRBD1. V gave up 3 bases and J gave up 2 bases; unmatched junction bases: 9. The germline V gene has CDR1 SGHRS and CDR2 YFSETQ. CDR3 length: 16 amino acids.

This clonotype occurred many times. The chain joins TRBV9 to TRBJ2-1; D possibly uses TRBD1 or TRBD2 (6 bases each). Germline V gives CDR1 SGDLS, CDR2 YYNGEE. This CDR3 has 13 residues. The chain's CDR3 is CAAGAGTDNEQFF. The CDR3 nucleotides read TGTGCAGCAGGGGCCGGGACTGACAATGAGCAGTTCTTC.

This CDR3 is CSARNDREHTEAFF. The CDR3 DNA follows: TGCAGTGCTAGGAACGACAGGGAACACACTGAAGCTTTCTTT. This chain joins TRBV20-1 and TRBJ1-1, with 7 nucleotides matching TRBD1. The V and J ends lost 3 bases and 3 bases, in that order; junction bases with no gene match: 7. The CDR3 totals 14 residues. Germline lookup yields CDR1 DFQATT and CDR2 SNEGSKA (reference sequence).

J is TRBJ2-7 and V is TRBV3-1; D is perhaps TRBD1 or TRBD2 (6 bases each). CDR3 length: 16 residues. V dropped 0 bases and J dropped 0 bases, with 12 bases sitting between them. Germline values: CDR1 LGHDT, CDR2 YNNKEL (reference sequence). The CDR3 DNA is TGTGCCAGCAGCCAAGATCCTTGGGGGGCCTCCTACGAGCAGTACTTC. Its translation: CASSQDPWGASYEQYF.

This chain's CDR3 is CSARRTGGGEQFF. DNA of the CDR3: TGCAGTGCCCGACGGACAGGGGGTGGTGAGCAGTTCTTC. The V and J genes are TRBV20-1 and TRBJ2-1; 10 nucleotides line up with TRBD1. The CDR3 runs 13 residues. V was pared by 6 bases and J by 9 bases, with 8 bases of the junction left unmatched. Per germline, CDR1 DFQATT and CDR2 SNEGSKA (reference sequence).

CDR3 sequence (DNA): TGTGCCAGCAGTTACTCTCGTACAGGGCACTACGAGCAGTACTTC. Translated, it gives CASSYSRTGHYEQYF. The gene calls are TRBV6-5 and TRBJ2-4; perhaps TRBD1 as D (6 bases). TRBJ2-7 explains the end of the DNA better; the J call may be wrong. CDR3 size: 15 residues. Germline CDR1 and CDR2: MNHEY and SVGAGI.

The J gene is TRBJ2-2, the V gene TRBV6-5, with D tentatively TRBD1 (5 bases). The germline CDR1 and CDR2 sequences are MNHEY and SVGAGI. Trimming took off 6 bases at V and 5 bases at J, with 10 bases between the two ends. The CDR3 is made up of 13 amino acids. The CDR3 DNA is TGTGCCAGCAGCCGATACAGGACCGGGGAGCTGTTTTTT. Translating gives CASSRYRTGELFF.

The chain employs TRBV6-5 and TRBJ1-5, with unresolved D. The CDR3 runs to 13 residues. CDR1 is MNHEY, CDR2 SVGAGI, per germline. V gave up 6 bases and J gave up 5 bases, with 11 bases separating them. CDR3 in amino acids: CASSPSPYQPQHF. The CDR3, as DNA: TGTGCCAGCAGCCCCTCTCCTTATCAGCCCCAGCATTTT.

The rearrangement joins TRBV15 to TRBJ2-7; either TRBD1 or TRBD2 may fit D (6 bases each). The CDR3 has 15 residues. Germline V CDR1 and CDR2: LNHNV, YYDKDF (reference sequence). V gave up 5 bases and J gave up 0 bases, with 14 bases separating them. The CDR3, as DNA: TGTGCCACCAGCCAAGGGGGGTCAATCTCCTACGAGCAGTACTTC. This encodes CATSQGGSISYEQYF.

This clonotype was detected ten times or more. This sequence may be a read error, since a much larger clone differs from it by one base. The chain employs TRBV11-2 and TRBJ2-3, with D hard to call. The germline V gene encodes CDR1 SGHAT and CDR2 FQNNGV. The CDR3 is 13 amino acids. V lost 5 bases and J lost 4, with 10 bases in between. CDR3: CASSGVPPDTQYF. The CDR3 coding sequence is TGTGCCAGCAGCGGAGTTCCCCCAGATACGCAGTATTTT.

The chain combines TRBV9 with TRBJ2-3, with TRBD1 matching over 7 bases. Germline values: CDR1 SGDLS, CDR2 YYNGEE. V gave up 3 bases and J gave up 4 bases; unmatched junction bases: 11. CDR3 length equals 16 residues. The CDR3 nucleotides read TGTGCCAGCAGCGCTTATCTGTTAAGGGGGCCAGATACGCAGTATTTT. Translated, it gives CASSAYLLRGPDTQYF.

A note on this clonotype: A read error may account for a junction end that differs from germline. The V and J genes are TRBV3-1 and TRBJ1-2; D gene unclear. Germline V gives CDR1 LGHDT, CDR2 YNNKEL (reference sequence). CDR3 length equals 13 residues. CDR3 region: CASSQDGMAGCTF. The CDR3 DNA reads TGTGCCAGCAGCCAAGATGGAATGGCCGGCTGCACCTTC.

The rearrangement links TRBV4-2 to TRBJ2-1, with D perhaps TRBD1 or TRBD2 (6 bases each). Germline V gene lookup returns CDR1 LGHNA and CDR2 YNFKEQ. Trimming took off 2 bases at V and 0 bases at J, with 14 bases between the two ends. The CDR3 loop spans 17 amino acids. The CDR3 here is CASSQIGGPSSYNEQFF. CDR3 sequence (DNA): TGTGCCAGCAGCCAAATCGGGGGCCCCAGCTCCTACAATGAGCAGTTCTTC.

Concerning this clonotype: Germline and junction disagree at one end, which may indicate a read error. CDR3 in amino acids: CTSSLLGTGDEKLFF. DNA for the CDR3: TGTACCAGCAGTCTCCTAGGGACAGGGGACGAAAAACTGTTTTTT. This sequence joins TRBV25-1 and TRBJ1-4, with 10 bases lining up with TRBD1. This CDR3 has 15 amino acids. Per the germline V gene, CDR1 is MGHDK and CDR2 is SYGVNS.

This rearrangement joins TRBV4-2 to TRBJ2-1; 7 bases agree with TRBD2. V trimming: 0 bases; J trimming: 8 bases; junction bases outside the gene matches: 10. The CDR3 is 16 amino acids. Germline V CDR1 and CDR2: LGHNA, YNFKEQ. CDR3 coding DNA: TGTGCCAGCAGCCAAGAGTGGTGGACTAGGCAGGATGAGCAGTTCTTC. Protein sequence: CASSQEWWTRQDEQFF.

The chain is built from TRBV9 and TRBJ2-1; 10 bases are a match to TRBD2. Germline V gene lookup returns CDR1 SGDLS and CDR2 YYNGEE. V shed 4 bases, J shed 7 bases, and the junction held 20 bases outside the gene matches. This CDR3 region has 19 residues. This chain's CDR3 is CASSPSAGTSDLFGNEQFF. CDR3 bases: TGTGCCAGCAGCCCATCGGCCGGGACTAGCGACCTCTTCGGGAATGAGCAGTTCTTC.

This clonotype appeared once. A read error may produce the germline difference seen at one junction end. The chain recombines TRBV29-1 with TRBJ2-5, with 10 bases lining up with TRBD2. This CDR3 region has 14 residues. The germline CDR1 and CDR2 sequences are SQVTM and ANQGSEA. CDR3 in amino acids: CNVELAGHQETQYF. The CDR3 DNA sequence: TGCAACGTTGAACTAGCGGGACACCAAGAGACCCAGTACTTC.